The clone carrying this T cell receptor (beta chain) has at least ten counts. What it binds is not known. The data belong to a study of T cells after yellow fever vaccination. Background on the study: Fractions containing few cells were prepared with SMART-Seq v4 Ultra Low Input.

Germline loops: CDR1 LNHNV, CDR2 YYDKDF (reference sequence). V was pared by 2 bases and J by 1 base, with 2 bases between. The CDR3 consists of 12 residues. A 5'RACE template-switching step, the method used to make TCR cDNA, added a universal primer site and UMIs. TCRdb recomputed calls from the 5' RACE reads with MiXCR, one row per CDR3 protein. The sample lists a few hundred thousand distinct CDR3 sequences, roughly 7.2% seen once, with about 0.85% in the top ten. The study's findings and limits: Booster sampling recovered most clones from primary vaccination (approximately 97% CD4, over 75% CD8). The study found a weaker secondary response that peaked faster, day 5 versus 15.

The specimen comprised CD4+ T cells sorted from PBMCs, sampled 15 days after the yellow fever booster vaccination. The chain employs TRBV15 and TRBJ2-5; no firm D call. The origin of this receptor is a man younger than 40 who received the YFV17D yellow fever vaccine. The CDR3 loop is CATSRIQETQYF. DNA of the CDR3: TGTGCCACCAGCAGAATCCAAGAGACCCAGTACTTC.